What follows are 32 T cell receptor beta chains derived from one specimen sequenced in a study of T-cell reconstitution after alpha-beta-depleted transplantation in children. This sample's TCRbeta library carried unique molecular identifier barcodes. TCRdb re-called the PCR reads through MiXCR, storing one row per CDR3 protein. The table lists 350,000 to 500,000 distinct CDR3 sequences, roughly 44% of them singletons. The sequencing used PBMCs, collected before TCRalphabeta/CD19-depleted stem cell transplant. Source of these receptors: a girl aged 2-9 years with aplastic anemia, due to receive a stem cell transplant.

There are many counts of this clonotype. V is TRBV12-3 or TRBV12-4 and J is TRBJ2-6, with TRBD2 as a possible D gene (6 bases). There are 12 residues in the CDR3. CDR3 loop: CAEGTGANVLTF. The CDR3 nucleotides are TGTGCGGAGGGGACTGGGGCCAACGTCCTGACTTTC.

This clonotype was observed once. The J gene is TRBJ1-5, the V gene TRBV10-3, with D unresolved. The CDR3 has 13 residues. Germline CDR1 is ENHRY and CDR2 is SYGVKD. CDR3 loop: CAQLKGYHQPQHF. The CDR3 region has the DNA TGTGCTCAACTGAAGGGATATCATCAGCCCCAGCATTTT.

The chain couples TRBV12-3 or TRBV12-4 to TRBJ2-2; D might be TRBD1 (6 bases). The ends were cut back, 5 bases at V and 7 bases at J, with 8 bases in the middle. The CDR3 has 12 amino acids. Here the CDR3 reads CASSTTGGELFF. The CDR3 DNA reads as TGTGCCAGCAGTACGACAGGCGGGGAGCTGTTTTTT.

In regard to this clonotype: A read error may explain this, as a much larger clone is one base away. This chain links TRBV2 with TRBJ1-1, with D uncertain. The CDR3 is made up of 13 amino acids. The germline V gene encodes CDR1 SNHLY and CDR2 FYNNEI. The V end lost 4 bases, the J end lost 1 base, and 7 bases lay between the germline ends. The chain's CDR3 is CASSAPGNTEAFF. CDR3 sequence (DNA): TGTGCCAGCAGTGCCCCAGGGAACACTGAAGCTTTCTTT.

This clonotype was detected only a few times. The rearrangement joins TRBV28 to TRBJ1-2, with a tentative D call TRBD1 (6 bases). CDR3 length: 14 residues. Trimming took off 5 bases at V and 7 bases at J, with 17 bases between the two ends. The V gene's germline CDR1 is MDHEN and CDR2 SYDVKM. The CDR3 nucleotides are TGTGCCAGCAGTGGATGGGCAGGGGAGGGTGGCTACACCTTC. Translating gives CASSGWAGEGGYTF.

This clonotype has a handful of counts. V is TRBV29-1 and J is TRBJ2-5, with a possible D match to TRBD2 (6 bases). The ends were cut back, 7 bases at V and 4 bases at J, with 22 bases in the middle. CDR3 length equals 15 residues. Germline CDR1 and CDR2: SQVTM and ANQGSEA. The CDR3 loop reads CSGGTEGGVGETQYF. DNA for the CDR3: TGCAGCGGCGGGACCGAGGGTGGTGTAGGAGAGACCCAGTACTTC.

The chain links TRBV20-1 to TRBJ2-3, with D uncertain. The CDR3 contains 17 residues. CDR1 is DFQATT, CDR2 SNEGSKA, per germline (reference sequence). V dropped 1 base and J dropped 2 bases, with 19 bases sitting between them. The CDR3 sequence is CSARVRPTERFTDTQYF. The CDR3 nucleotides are TGCAGTGCTAGAGTCCGACCAACCGAGAGGTTCACAGATACGCAGTATTTT.

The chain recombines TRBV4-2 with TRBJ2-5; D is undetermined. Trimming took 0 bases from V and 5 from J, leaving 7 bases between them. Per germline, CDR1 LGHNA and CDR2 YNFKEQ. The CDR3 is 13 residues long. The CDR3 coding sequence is TGTGCCAGCAGCCAAGAAGAGTGGGAGACCCAGTACTTC. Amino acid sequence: CASSQEEWETQYF.

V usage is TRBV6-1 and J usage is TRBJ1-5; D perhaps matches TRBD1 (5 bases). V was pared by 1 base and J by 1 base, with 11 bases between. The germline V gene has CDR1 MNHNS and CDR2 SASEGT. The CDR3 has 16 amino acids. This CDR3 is CASSEGFGGSNQPQHF. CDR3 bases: TGTGCCAGCAGTGAAGGGTTTGGGGGGAGCAATCAGCCCCAGCATTTT.

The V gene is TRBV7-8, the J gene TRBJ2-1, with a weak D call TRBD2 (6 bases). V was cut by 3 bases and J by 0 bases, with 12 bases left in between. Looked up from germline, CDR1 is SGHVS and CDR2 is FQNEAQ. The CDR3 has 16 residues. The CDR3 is CASSFGVGSSYNEQFF. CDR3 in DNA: TGTGCCAGCAGCTTTGGGGTCGGGAGCTCCTACAATGAGCAGTTCTTC.

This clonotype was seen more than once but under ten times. The CDR3, as DNA: TGCAGTGCTAAGCTGTCCGGCCCTGATGAGCAGTTCTTC. It translates to CSAKLSGPDEQFF. The chain joins TRBV20-1 to TRBJ2-1, with D hard to call. The V gene's germline CDR1 is DFQATT and CDR2 SNEGSKA (reference sequence). V lost 4 bases and J 8 bases, leaving 15 bases between the germline ends. The CDR3 spans 13 residues.

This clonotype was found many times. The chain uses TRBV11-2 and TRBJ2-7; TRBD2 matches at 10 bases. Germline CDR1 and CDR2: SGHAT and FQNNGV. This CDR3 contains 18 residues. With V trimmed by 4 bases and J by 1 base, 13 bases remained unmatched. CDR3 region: CASSSLSGRASGSYEQYF. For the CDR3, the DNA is TGTGCCAGCAGCTCCCTAAGCGGGAGGGCCAGTGGGTCCTACGAGCAGTACTTC. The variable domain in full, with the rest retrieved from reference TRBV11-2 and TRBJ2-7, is EAGVAQSPRYKIIEKRQSVAFWCNPISGHATLYWYQQILGQGPKLLIQFQNNGVVDDSQLPKDRFSAERLKGVDSTLKIQPAKLEDSAVYLCASSSLSGRASGSYEQYFGPGTRLTVT.

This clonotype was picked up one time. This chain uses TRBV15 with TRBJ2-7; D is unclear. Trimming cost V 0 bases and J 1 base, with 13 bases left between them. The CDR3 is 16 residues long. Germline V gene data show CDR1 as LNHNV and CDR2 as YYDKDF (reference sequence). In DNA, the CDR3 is TGTGCCACCAGCAGAGAAGGCCGAGTTGGGTCCTACGAGCAGTACTTC. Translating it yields CATSREGRVGSYEQYF.

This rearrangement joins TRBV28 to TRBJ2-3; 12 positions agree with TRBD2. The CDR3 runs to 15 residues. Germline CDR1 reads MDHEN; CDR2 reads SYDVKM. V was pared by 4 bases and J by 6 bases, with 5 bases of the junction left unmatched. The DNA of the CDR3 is TGTGCCAGCAGTTCCCTAGCGGGGGGGCGGGATACGCAGTATTTT. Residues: CASSSLAGGRDTQYF.

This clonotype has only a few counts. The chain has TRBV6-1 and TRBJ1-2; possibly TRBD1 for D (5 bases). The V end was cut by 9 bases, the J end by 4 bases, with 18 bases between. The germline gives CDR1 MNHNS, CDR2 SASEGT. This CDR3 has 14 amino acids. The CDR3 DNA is TGTGCCAGTATCCCCAGGGCCTCCGGCTATGGCTACACCTTC. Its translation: CASIPRASGYGYTF.

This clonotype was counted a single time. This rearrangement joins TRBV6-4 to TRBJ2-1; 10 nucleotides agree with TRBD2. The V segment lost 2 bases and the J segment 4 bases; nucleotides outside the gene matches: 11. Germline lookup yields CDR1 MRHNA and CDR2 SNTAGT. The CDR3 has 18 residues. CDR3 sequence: CASSDEKVRTSGYNEQFF. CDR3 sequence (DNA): TGTGCCAGCAGTGACGAAAAGGTGAGGACTAGCGGTTACAATGAGCAGTTCTTC.

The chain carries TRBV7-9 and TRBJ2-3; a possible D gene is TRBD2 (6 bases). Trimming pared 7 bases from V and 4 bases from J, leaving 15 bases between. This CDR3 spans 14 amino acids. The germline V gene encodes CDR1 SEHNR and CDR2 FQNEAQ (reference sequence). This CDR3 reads CASISAGLADTQYF. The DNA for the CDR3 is TGTGCCAGCATTTCGGCGGGACTGGCAGATACGCAGTATTTT.

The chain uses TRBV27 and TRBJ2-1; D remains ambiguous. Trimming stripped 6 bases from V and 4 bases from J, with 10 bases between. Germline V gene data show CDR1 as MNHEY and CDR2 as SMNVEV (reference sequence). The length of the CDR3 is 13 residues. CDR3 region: CASSRYEYNEQFF. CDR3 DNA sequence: TGTGCCAGCAGCCGATACGAGTACAATGAGCAGTTCTTC.

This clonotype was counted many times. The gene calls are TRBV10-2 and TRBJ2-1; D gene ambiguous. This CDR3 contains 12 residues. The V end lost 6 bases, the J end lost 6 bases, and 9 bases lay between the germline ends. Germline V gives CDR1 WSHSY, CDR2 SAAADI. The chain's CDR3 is CASRGTFNEQFF. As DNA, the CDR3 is TGCGCCAGCAGGGGCACTTTCAATGAGCAGTTCTTC.

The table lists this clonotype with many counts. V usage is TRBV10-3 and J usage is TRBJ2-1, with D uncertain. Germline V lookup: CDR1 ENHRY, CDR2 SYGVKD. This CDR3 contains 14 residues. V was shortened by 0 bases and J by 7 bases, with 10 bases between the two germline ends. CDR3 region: CAISESLVKNEQFF. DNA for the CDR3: TGTGCCATCAGTGAGTCGCTAGTTAAGAATGAGCAGTTCTTC.

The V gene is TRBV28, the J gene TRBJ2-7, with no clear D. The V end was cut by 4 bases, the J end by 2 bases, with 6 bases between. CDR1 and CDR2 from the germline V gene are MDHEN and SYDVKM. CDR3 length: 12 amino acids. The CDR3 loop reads CASSSVAYEQYF. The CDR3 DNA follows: TGTGCCAGCAGTTCTGTGGCCTACGAGCAGTACTTC.

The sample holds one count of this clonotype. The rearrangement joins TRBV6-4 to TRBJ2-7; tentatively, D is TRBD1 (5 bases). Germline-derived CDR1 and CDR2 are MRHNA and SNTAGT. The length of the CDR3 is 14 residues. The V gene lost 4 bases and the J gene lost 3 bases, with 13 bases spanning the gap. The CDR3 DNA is TGTGCCAGCAGTGCCGCGTGGGGCAACTACGAGCAGTACTTC. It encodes CASSAAWGNYEQYF.

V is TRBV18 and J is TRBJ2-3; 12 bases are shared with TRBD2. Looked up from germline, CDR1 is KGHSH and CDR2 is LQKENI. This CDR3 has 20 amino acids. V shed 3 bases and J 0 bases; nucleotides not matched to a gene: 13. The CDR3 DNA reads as TGTGCCAGCTCACCTGGACCTAGCGGGAGGGCCCACACTAGCACAGATACGCAGTATTTT. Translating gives CASSPGPSGRAHTSTDTQYF. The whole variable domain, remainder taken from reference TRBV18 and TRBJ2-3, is NAGVMQNPRHLVRRRGQEARLRCSPMKGHSHVYWYRQLPEEGLKFMVYLQKENIIDESGMPKERFSAEFPKEGPSILRIQQVVRGDSAAYFCASSPGPSGRAHTSTDTQYFGPGTRLTVL.

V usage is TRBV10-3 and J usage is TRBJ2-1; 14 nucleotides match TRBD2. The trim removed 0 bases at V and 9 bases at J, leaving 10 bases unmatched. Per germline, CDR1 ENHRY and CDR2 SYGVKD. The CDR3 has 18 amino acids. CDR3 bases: TGTGCCATCAGTGAGTCGACTCTGACTAGCGGGAGGGCCGGTGAGCAGTTCTTC. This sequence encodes CAISESTLTSGRAGEQFF.

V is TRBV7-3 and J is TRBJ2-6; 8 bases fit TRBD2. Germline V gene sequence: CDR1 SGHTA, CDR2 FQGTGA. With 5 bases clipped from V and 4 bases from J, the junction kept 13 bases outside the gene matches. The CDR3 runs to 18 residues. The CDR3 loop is CASSAGLAVLKGANVLTF. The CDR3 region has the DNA TGTGCCAGCAGCGCCGGACTAGCAGTCCTGAAAGGGGCCAACGTCCTGACTTTC. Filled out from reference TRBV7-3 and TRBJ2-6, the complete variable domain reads GAGVSQTPSNKVTEKGKYVELRCDPISGHTALYWYRQSLGQGPEFLIYFQGTGAADDSGLPNDRFFAVRPEGSVSTLKIQRTERGDSAVYLCASSAGLAVLKGANVLTFGAGSRLTVL.

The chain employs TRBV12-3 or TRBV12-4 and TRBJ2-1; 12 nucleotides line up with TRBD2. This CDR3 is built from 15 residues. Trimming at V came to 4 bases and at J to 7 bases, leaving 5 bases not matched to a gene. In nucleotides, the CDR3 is TGTGCCAGCAGTTCTAGCGGGGGGGTTCAGAATGAGCAGTTCTTC. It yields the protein CASSSSGGVQNEQFF.

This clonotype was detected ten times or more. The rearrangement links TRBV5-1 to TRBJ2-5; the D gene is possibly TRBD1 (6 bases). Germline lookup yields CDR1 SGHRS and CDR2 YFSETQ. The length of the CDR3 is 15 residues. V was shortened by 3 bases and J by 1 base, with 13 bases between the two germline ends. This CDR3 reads CASSSQDSLQETQYF. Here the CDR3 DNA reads TGCGCCAGCAGCTCCCAGGACAGCCTCCAAGAGACCCAGTACTTC.

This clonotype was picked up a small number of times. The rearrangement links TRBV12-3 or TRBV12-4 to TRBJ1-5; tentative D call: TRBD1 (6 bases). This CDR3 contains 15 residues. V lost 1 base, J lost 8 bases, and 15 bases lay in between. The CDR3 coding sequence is TGTGCCAGCAGTTTAGACAGGGCGTATTTGGAGCCCCAGCATTTT. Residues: CASSLDRAYLEPQHF.

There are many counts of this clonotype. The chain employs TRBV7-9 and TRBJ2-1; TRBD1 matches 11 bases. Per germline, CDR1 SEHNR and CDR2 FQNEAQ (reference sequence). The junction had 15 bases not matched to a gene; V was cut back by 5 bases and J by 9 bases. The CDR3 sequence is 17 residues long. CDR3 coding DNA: TGTGCCAGCAGCGGGGACAGGGGGTTTGAGCCGGGCGGTGAGCAGTTCTTC. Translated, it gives CASSGDRGFEPGGEQFF.

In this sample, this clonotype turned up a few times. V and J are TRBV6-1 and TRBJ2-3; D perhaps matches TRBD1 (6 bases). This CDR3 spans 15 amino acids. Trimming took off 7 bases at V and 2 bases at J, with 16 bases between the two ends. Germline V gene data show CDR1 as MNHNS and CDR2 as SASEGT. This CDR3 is CASTPTGTYTDTQYF. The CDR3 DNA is TGTGCCAGCACCCCAACAGGGACCTACACAGATACGCAGTATTTT.

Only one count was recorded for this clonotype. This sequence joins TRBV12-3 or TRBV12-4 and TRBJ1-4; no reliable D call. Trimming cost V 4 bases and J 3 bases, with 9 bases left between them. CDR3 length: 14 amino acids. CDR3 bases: TGTGCCAGCAGTTCGGACGGGCCTAATGAAAAACTGTTTTTT. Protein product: CASSSDGPNEKLFF.

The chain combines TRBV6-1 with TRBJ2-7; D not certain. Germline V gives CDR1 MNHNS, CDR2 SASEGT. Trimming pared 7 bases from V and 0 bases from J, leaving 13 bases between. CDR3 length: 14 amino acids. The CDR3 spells CASTPRPVSYEQYF. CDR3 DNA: TGTGCCAGCACCCCGAGGCCAGTCTCCTACGAGCAGTACTTC.